Sequencing of this TCR beta chain was carried out in a study of radiation and T cells in renal cell carcinoma. Indicated time point: blood 4 weeks post-SBRT, at nephrectomy. As for treatment: 15 Gy SBRT to primary tumor, nephrectomy 4 weeks later. Blood was sampled at baseline, 2 weeks and 4 weeks after SBRT. The germline gives CDR1 SGHNT, CDR2 YYREEE (reference sequence). V was clipped by 0 bases and J by 5 bases, with 11 bases between them. The CDR3 has 14 residues. TCRdb's copy holds only in-frame clones and misses some; the assay was immunoSEQ multiplex PCR. In the table there are approximately 90,000 clones, 70% to 90% of which are singletons.

The source material was blood, sampled from a patient whose treatment included radiotherapy and nephrectomy. The receptor was isolated from a man aged 50-60 years with renal cell carcinoma. This chain joins TRBV5-4 and TRBJ2-5; a weak D match, TRBD2 (6 bases). The CDR3 nucleotides read TGTGCCAGCAGCTTGGCCGGGAGCGGGGAGACCCAGTACTTC. Encoded protein: CASSLAGSGETQYF.